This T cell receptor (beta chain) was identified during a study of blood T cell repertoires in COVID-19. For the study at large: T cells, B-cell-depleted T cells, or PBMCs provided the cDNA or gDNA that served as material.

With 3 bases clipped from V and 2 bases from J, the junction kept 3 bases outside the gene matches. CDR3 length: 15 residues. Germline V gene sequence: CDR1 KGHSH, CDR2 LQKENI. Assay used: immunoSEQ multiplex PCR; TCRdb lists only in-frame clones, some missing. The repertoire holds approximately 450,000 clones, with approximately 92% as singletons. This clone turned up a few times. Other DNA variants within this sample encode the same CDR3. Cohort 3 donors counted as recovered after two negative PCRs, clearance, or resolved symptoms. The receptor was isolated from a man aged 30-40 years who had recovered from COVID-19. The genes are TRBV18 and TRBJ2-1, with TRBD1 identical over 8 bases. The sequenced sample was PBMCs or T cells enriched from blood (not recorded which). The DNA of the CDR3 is TGTGCCAGCTCACCGGGACAGGATACCTACAATGAGCAGTTCTTC. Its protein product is CASSPGQDTYNEQFF.